This is a list of T cell receptor beta chains from one sample in a study of identical twins. Each CDR3 protein gets one entry after TCRdb re-called the 5' RACE reads with MiXCR. This table has some 690,000 distinct CDR3 sequences, 21% appearing once. These same data were also listed under a study on T cells expressing NK-cell markers.

The sample taken for sequencing was PBMCs. The receptors shown here come from a young woman in good health. Both conserved end residues are part of each CDR3. Each record gives: J gene, D gene, clone size, V gene, CDR3 protein, CDR3 DNA. The D gene is left open where the match is weak. Clone size is given for some rows only: seen once, a few or many times, or a class if the clone is expanded.

TRBJ2-1	.	few	TRBV12-3/TRBV12-4	CASREGARDEQFF	TGTGCCAGCAGGGAGGGGGCGCGGGATGAGCAGTTCTTC
TRBJ2-7	TRBD2	many	TRBV7-2	CASSTSGRTQNRFYEQYF	TGTGCCAGCAGCACTAGCGGGAGAACCCAGAATCGATTCTACGAGCAGTACTTC
TRBJ2-7	.	once	TRBV11-2	CASSLRGGISYEQYF	TGTGCCAGCAGCTTAAGGGGCGGAATCTCCTACGAGCAGTACTTC
TRBJ2-3	TRBD2	few	TRBV11-1	CASSLALIAGGLEDTQYF	TGTGCCAGCAGCTTAGCGCTCATAGCGGGGGGGCTTGAAGATACGCAGTATTTT
TRBJ2-3	.	.	TRBV14	CASSQTGSWDTQYF	TGTGCCAGCAGCCAAACGGGATCGTGGGATACGCAGTATTTT
TRBJ1-1	.	many	TRBV7-6	CASSLRGEGAFF	TGTGCCAGCAGCTTAAGGGGGGAGGGAGCTTTCTTT
TRBJ1-5	.	many	TRBV12-3/TRBV12-4	CASSLFGRLDQPQHF	TGTGCCAGCAGTTTGTTCGGCCGCCTGGATCAGCCCCAGCATTTT
TRBJ2-3	TRBD2	few	TRBV12-3/TRBV12-4	CASSSLLAGGSDTQYF	TGTGCCAGCAGTTCCCTTCTAGCGGGAGGTTCAGATACGCAGTATTTT
TRBJ2-2	.	few	TRBV20-1	CSARPDPNTGELFF	TGCAGTGCTCGCCCGGACCCGAACACCGGGGAGCTGTTTTTT
TRBJ2-7	TRBD1	few	TRBV25-1	CASSRQGSSVEQYF	TGTGCCAGCAGTCGACAGGGTTCGTCTGTGGAGCAGTACTTC